This T cell receptor beta chain was recovered during a study of blood T cell repertoires in COVID-19. Study information: Whether acute or convalescent, the COVID-19 samples came from the United States, Italy and Spain.

Only in-frame clones appear in the TCRdb table, and some are missing; sequencing was by immunoSEQ multiplex PCR. The repertoire holds roughly 140,000 clones, with more than 65% as singletons. V lost 3 bases and J 8 bases, leaving 14 bases between the germline ends. From germline, CDR1 is LGHDT and CDR2 YNNKEL (reference sequence). The CDR3 contains 14 residues. The V call is TRBV3-1 (or the pseudogene TRBV3-2), the J call TRBJ2-1; perhaps TRBD1 as D (6 bases). The source of this sequence is a man between 60 and 75 years old with active or convalescent COVID-19. Input material: peripheral blood. This chain's CDR3 is CASSHPKGVHEQFF. The CDR3 coding sequence is TGTGCCAGCAGCCACCCCAAGGGGGTTCATGAGCAGTTCTTC.